This T cell receptor (beta chain) is from a study of T cell responses to AZD1222 COVID-19 vaccine. Some clones are missing from TCRdb's copy, which holds only in-frame ones; the method was immunoSEQ multiplex PCR. The sample has about 100,000 clones; more than 75% are singletons. Losses at the gene ends were 3 bases for V and 4 bases for J; bases not matched to a gene: 9. The germline gives CDR1 SGHRS, CDR2 YFSETQ. The CDR3 runs 16 residues. This clone showed up just a few times. Its matching antigen is unknown. Study-level findings and limits: Donors were chiefly white British, with a greater number of females, and clonal diversity was perhaps underestimated.

This rearrangement joins TRBV5-1 to TRBJ2-5; 10 bases agree with TRBD1. The source of this sequence is an adult in good health. The sequenced sample was peripheral blood, obtained on day 0 of MenACWY control vaccination. The CDR3 is CASSWIGTGVGETQYF. CDR3 in DNA: TGCGCCAGCAGCTGGATCGGGACAGGGGTTGGAGAGACCCAGTACTTC.